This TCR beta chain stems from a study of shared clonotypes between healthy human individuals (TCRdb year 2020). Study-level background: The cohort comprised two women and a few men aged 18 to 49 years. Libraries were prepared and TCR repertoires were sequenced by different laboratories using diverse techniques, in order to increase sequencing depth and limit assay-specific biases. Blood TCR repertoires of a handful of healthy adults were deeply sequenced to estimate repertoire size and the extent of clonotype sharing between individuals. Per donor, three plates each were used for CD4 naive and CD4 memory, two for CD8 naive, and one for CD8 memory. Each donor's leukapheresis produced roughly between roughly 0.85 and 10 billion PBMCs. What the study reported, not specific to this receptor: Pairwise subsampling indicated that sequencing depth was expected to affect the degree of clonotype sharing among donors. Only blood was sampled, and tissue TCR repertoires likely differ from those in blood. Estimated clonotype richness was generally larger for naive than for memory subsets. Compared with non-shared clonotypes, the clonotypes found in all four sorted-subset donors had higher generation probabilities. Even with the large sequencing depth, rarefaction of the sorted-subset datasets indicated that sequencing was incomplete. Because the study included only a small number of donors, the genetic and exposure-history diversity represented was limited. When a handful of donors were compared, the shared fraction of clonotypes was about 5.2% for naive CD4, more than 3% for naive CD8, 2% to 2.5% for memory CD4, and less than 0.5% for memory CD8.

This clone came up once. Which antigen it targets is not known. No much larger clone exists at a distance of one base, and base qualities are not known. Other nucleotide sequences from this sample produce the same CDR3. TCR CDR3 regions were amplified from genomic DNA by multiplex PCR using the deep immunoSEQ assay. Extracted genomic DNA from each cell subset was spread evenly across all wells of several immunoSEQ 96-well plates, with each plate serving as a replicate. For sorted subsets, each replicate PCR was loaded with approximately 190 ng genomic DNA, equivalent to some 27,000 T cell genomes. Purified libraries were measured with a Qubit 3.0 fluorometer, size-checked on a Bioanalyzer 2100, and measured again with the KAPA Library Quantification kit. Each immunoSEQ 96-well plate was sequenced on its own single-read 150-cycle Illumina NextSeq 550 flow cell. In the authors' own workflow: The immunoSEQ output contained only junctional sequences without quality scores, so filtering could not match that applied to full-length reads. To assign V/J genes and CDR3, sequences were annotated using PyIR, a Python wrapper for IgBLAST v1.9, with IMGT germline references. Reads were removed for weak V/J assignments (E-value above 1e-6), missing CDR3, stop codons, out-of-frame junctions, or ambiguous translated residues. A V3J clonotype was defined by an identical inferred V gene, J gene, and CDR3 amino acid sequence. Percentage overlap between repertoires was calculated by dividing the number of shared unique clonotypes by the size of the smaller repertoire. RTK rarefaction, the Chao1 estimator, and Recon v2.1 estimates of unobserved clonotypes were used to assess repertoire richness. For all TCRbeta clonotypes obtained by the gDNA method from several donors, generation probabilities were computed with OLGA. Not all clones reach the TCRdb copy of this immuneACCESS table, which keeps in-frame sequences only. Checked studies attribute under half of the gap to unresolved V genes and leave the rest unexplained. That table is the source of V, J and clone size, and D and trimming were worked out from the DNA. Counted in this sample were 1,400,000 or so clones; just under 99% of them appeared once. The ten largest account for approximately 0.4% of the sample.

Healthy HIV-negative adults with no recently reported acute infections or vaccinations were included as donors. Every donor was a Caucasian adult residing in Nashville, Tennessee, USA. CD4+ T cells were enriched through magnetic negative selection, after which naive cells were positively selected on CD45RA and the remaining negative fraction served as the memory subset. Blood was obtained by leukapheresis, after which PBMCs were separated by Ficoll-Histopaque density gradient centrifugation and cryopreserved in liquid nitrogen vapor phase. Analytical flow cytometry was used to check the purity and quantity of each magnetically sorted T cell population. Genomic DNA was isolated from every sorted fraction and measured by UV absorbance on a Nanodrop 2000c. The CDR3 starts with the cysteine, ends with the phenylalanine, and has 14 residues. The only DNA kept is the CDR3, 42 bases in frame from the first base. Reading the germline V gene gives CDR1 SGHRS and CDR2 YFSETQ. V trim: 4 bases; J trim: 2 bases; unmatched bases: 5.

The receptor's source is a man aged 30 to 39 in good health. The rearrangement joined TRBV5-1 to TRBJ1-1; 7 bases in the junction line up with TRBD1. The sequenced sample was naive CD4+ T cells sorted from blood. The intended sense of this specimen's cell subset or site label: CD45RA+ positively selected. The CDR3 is CASSAQGGNTEAFF. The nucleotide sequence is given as TGCGCCAGCAGCGCCCAGGGGGGAAACACTGAAGCTTTCTTT.